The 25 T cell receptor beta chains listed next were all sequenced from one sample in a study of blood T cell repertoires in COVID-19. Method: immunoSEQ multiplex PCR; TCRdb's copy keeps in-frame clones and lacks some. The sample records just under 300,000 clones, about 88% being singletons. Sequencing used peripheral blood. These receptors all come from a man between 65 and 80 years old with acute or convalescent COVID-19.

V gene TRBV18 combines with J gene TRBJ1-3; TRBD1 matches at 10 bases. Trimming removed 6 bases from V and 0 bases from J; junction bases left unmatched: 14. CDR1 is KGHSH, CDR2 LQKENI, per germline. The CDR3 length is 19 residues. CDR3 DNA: TGTGCCAGCTCCCTCCTGACAGGGGGCCCCGTTCTCTCTGGAAACACCATATATTTT. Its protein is CASSLLTGGPVLSGNTIYF.

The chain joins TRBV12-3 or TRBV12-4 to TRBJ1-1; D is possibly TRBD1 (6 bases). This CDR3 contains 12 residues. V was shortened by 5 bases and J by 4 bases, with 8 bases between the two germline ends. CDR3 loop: CASSPDSTEAFF. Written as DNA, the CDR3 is TGTGCCAGCAGTCCGGACAGCACTGAAGCTTTCTTT.

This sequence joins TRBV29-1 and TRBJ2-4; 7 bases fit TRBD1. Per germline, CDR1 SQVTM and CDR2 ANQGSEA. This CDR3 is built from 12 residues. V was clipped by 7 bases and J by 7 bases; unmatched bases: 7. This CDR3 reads CSAKIQGNIQYF. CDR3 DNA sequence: TGCAGCGCAAAGATACAGGGGAACATTCAGTACTTC.

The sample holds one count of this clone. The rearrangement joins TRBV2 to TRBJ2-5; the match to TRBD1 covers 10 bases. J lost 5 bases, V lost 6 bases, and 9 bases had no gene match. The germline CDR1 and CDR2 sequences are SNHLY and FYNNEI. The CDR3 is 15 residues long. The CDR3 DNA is TGTGCCAGCAGACCCGACAGGGGGCGTTTGGAGACCCAGTACTTC. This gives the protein CASRPDRGRLETQYF.

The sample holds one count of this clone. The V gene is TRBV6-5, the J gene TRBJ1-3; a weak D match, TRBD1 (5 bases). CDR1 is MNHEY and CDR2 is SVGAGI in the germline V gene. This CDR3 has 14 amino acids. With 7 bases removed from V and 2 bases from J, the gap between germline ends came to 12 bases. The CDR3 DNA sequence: TGTGCCAGCACCAACGGCAGGGCTGGAAACACCATATATTTT. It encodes CASTNGRAGNTIYF.

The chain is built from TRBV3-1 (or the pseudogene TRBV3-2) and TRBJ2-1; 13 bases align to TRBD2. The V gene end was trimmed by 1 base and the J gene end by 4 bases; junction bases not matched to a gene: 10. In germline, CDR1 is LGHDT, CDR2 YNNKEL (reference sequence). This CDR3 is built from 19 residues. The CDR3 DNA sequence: TGTGCCAGCAGCCAAGTACTACTAGCGGGAGGGCCGGGTTACAATGAGCAGTTCTTC. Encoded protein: CASSQVLLAGGPGYNEQFF.

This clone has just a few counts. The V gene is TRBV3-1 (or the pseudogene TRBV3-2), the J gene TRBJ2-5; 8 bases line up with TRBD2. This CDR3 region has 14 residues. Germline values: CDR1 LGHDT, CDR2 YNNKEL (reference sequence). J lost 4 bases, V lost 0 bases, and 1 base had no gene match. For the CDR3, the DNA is TGTGCCAGCAGCCAAGACAGCGGGGGAGAGACCCAGTACTTC. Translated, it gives CASSQDSGGETQYF.

The CDR3 bases are TGTGCCAGCAGTTACGAACCTTTAGCGGGAACCCACAATGAGCAGTTCTTC. Protein product: CASSYEPLAGTHNEQFF. The chain is built from TRBV6-2 or TRBV6-3 and TRBJ2-1, with 8 bases that match TRBD2. V lost 2 bases and J lost 5; bases outside the gene matches: 11. The CDR3 extends over 17 amino acids. The germline V gene encodes CDR1 MNHEY and CDR2 SVGEGT.

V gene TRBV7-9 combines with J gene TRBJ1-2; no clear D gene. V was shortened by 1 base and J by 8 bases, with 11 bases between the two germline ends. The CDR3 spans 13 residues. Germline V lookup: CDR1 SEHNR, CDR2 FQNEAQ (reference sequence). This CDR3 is CASSLGAAGGYTF. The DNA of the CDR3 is TGTGCCAGCAGCTTAGGGGCAGCGGGGGGCTACACCTTC.

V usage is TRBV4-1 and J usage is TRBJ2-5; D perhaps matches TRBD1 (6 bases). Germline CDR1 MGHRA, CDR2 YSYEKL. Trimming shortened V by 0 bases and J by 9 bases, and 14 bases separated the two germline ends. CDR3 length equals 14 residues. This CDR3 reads CASSQEGTRRPQYF. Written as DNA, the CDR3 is TGCGCCAGCAGCCAAGAAGGGACAAGGAGGCCCCAGTACTTC.

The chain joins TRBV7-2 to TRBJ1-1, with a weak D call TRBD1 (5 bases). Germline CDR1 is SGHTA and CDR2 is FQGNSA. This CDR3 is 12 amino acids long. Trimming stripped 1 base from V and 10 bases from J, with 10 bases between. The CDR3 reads CASSLDQGRAFF. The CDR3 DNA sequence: TGTGCCAGCAGCTTAGACCAGGGAAGAGCTTTCTTT.

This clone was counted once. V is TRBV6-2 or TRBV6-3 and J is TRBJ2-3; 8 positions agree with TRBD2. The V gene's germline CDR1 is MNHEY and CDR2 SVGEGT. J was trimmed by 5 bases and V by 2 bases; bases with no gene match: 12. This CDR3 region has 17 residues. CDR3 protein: CASSYAPGGAGKDTQYF. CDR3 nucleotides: TGTGCCAGCAGTTACGCCCCGGGAGGGGCGGGTAAAGATACGCAGTATTTT.

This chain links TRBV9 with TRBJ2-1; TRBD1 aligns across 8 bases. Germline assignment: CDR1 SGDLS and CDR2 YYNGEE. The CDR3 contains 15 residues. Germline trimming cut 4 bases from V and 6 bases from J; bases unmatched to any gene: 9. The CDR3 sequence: CASSLGQGAGNEQFF. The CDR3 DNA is TGTGCCAGCAGCTTGGGGCAGGGGGCGGGCAATGAGCAGTTCTTC.

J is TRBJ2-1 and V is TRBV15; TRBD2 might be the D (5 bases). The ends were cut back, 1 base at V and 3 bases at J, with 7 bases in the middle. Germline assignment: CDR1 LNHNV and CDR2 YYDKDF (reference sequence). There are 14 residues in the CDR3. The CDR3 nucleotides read TGTGCCACCAGCAGAGTGGGAGTCTACAATGAGCAGTTCTTC. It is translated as CATSRVGVYNEQFF.

The DNA for the CDR3 is TGTGCCACCAGTTCGGGGGACGGAGGCTACCAAGAGACCCAGTACTTC. Its protein is CATSSGDGGYQETQYF. V gene TRBV24-1 combines with J gene TRBJ2-5, with a weak D call TRBD2 (6 bases). The CDR3 spans 16 residues. Germline V lookup: CDR1 KGHDR, CDR2 SFDVKD. The germline V and J ends were trimmed by 6 bases and 0 bases, with 16 bases remaining between them.

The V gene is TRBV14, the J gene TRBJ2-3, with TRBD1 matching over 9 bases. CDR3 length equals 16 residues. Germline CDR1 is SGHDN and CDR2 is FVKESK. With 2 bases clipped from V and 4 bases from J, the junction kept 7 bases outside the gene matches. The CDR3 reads CASSQMPGQGPDTQYF. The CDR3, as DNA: TGTGCCAGCAGCCAAATGCCGGGACAGGGTCCAGATACGCAGTATTTT.

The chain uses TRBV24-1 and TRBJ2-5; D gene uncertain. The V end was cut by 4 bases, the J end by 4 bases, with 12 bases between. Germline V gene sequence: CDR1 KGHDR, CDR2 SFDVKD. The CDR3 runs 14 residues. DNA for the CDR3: TGTGCCACCAGTGAACCGAGCCAGGCAGAGACCCAGTACTTC. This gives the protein CATSEPSQAETQYF.

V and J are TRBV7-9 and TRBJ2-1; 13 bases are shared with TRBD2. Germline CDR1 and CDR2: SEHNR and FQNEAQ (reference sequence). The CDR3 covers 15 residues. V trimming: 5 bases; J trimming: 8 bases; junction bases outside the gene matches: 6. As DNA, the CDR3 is TGTGCCAGCAGCCTGAGGACTAGCGGGAGAGATGAGCAGTTCTTC. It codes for CASSLRTSGRDEQFF.

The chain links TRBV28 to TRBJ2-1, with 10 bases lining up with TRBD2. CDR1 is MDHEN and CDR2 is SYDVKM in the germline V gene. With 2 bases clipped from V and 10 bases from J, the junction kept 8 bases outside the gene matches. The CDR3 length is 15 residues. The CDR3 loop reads CASSLHSGGAREQFF. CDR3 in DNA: TGTGCCAGCAGTTTACACAGCGGGGGGGCCAGGGAGCAGTTCTTC.

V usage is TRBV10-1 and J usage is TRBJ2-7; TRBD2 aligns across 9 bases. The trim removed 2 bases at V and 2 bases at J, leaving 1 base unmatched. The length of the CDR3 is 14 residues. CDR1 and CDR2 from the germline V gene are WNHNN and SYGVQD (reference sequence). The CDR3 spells CASSEPSGAYEQYF. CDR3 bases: TGCGCCAGCAGTGAGCCTAGCGGGGCCTACGAGCAGTACTTC.

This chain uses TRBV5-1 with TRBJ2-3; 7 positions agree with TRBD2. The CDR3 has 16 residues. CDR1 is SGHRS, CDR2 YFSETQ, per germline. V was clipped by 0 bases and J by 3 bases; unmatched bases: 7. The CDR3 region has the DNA TGCGCCAGCAGCTTGGCCGCGTCCGGGGGGACAGATACGCAGTATTTT. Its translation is CASSLAASGGTDTQYF.

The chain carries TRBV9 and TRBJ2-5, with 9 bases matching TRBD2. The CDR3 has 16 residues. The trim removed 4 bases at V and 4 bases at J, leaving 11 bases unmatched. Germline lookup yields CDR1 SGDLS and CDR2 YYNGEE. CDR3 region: CASSPGERGVRETQYF. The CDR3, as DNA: TGTGCCAGCAGCCCCGGAGAGCGGGGGGTGCGAGAGACCCAGTACTTC.

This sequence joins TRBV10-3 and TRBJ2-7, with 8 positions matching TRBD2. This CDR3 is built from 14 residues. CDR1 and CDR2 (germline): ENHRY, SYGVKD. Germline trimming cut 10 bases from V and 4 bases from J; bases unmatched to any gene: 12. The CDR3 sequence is CATRAGAGGYEQYF. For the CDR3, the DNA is TGTGCCACCCGAGCGGGGGCGGGAGGTTACGAGCAGTACTTC.

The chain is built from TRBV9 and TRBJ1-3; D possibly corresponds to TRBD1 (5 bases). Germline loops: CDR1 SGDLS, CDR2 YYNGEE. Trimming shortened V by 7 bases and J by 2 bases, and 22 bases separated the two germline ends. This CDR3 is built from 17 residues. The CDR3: CASSEGVLPGAGNTIYF. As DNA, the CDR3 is TGTGCCAGCTCTGAAGGGGTCCTCCCTGGAGCTGGAAACACCATATATTTT. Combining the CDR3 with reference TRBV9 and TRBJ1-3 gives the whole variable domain DSGVTQTPKHLITATGQRVTLRCSPRSGDLSVYWYQQSLDQGLQFLIQYYNGEERAKGNILERFSAQQFPDLHSELNLSSLELGDSALYFCASSEGVLPGAGNTIYFGEGSWLTVV.

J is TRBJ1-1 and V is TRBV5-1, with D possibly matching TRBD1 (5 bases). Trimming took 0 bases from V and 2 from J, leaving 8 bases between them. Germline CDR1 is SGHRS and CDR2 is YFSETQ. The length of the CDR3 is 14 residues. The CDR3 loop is CASSLGQFNTEAFF. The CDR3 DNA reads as TGCGCCAGCAGCTTGGGACAGTTCAACACTGAAGCTTTCTTT.